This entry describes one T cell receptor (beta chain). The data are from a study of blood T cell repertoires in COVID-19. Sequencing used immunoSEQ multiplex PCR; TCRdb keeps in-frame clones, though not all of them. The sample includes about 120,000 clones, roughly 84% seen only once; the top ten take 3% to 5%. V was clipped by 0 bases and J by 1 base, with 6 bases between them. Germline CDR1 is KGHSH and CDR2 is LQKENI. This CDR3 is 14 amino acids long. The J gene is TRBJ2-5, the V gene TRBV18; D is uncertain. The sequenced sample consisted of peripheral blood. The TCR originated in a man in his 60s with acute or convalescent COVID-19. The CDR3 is CASSPPPVQETQYF. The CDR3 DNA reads TGTGCCAGCTCACCACCGCCAGTCCAAGAGACCCAGTACTTC.